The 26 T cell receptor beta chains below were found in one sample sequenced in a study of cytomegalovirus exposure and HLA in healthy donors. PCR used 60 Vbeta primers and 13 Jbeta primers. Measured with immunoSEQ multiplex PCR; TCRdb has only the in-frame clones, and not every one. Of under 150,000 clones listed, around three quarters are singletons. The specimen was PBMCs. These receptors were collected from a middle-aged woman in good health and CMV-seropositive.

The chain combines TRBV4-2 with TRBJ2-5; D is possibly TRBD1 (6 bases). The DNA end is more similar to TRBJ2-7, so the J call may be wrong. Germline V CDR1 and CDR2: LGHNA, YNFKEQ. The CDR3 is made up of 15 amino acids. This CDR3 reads CASSQGDTVSYEQYF. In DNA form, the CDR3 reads TGTGCCAGCAGCCAGGGGGACACCGTCTCCTACGAGCAGTACTTC.

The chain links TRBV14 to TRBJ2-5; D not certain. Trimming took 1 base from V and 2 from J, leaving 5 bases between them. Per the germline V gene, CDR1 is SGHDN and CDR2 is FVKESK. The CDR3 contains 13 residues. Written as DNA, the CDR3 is TGTGCCAGCAGCCAAGGACTGCAAGAGACCCAGTACTTC. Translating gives CASSQGLQETQYF.

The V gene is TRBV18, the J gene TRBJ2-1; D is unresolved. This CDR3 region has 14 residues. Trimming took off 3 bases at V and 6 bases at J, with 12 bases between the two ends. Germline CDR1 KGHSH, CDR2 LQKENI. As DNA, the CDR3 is TGTGCCAGCTCACCGGCAGGTAGAGTCAATGAGCAGTTCTTC. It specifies CASSPAGRVNEQFF.

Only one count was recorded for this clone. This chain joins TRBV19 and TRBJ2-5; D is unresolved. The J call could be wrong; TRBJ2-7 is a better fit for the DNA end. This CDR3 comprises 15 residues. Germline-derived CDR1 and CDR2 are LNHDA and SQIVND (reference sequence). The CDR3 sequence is CASSIAAHRSYEQYF. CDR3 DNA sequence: TGTGCCAGTAGTATTGCGGCGCATCGGTCCTACGAGCAGTACTTC.

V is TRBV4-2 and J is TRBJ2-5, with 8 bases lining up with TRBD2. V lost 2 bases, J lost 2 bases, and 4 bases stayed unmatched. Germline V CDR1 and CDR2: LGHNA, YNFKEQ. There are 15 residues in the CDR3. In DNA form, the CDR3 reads TGTGCCAGCAGCCAAAGACTAGCGATACAAGAGACCCAGTACTTC. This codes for CASSQRLAIQETQYF.

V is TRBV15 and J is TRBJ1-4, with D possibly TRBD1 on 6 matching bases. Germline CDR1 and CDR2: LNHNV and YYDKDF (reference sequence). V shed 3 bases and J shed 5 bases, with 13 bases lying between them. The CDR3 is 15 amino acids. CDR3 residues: CATSREDRWNEKLFF. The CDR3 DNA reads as TGTGCCACCAGCAGGGAAGACAGGTGGAATGAAAAACTGTTTTTT.

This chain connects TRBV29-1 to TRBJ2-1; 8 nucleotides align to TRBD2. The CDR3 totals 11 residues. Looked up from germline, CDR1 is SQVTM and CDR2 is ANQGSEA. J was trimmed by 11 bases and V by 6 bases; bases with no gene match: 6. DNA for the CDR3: TGCAGCGTGGATAGCGGGGAGAAGCAGTTCTTC. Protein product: CSVDSGEKQFF.

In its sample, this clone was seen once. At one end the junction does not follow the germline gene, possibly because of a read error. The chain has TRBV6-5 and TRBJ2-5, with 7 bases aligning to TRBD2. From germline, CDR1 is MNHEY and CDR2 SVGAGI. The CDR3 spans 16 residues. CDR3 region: CASSYAELAAQGTQYF. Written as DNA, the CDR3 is TGTGCCAGCAGTTACGCCGAGCTAGCGGCTCAAGGGACCCAGTACTTC.

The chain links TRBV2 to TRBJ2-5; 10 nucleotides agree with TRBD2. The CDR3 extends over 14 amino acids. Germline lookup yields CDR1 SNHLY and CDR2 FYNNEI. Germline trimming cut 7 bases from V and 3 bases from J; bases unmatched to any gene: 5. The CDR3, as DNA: TGTGCCAGCAAACAACTAGCGGGAAAAGAGACCCAGTACTTC. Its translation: CASKQLAGKETQYF.

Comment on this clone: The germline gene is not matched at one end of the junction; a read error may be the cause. CDR3 nucleotides: TGTGCCAGCAGCCTGGGACAGACGTCCTGCGAGCAGTACTTC. It codes for CASSLGQTSCEQYF. The chain has TRBV6-5 and TRBJ2-7; 7 positions match TRBD1. Germline loops: CDR1 MNHEY, CDR2 SVGAGI. The CDR3 totals 14 residues.

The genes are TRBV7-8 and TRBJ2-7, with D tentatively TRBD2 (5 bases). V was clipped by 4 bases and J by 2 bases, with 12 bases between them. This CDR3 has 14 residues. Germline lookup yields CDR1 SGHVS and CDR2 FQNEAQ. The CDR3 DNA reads TGTGCCAGCAGCTCCCCAACGGGGACCTACGAGCAGTACTTC. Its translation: CASSSPTGTYEQYF.

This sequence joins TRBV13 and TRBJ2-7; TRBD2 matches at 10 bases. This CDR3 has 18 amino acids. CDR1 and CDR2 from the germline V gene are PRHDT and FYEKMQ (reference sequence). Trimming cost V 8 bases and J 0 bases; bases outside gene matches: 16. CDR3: CASALTSGLAFLSYEQYF. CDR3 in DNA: TGTGCCAGCGCGCTCACGTCGGGACTAGCGTTTCTCTCCTACGAGCAGTACTTC.

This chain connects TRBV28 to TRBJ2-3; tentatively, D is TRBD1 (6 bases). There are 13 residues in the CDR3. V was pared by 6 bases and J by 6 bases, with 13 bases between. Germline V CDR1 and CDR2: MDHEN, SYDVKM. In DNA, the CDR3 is TGTGCCAGCAGCCCCACAGGGATCGATACGCAGTATTTT. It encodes CASSPTGIDTQYF. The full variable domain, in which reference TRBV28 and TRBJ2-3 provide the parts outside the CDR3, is DVKVTQSSRYLVKRTGEKVFLECVQDMDHENMFWYRQDPGLGLRLIYFSYDVKMKEKGDIPEGYSVSREKKERFSLILESASTNQTSMYLCASSPTGIDTQYFGPGTRLTVL.

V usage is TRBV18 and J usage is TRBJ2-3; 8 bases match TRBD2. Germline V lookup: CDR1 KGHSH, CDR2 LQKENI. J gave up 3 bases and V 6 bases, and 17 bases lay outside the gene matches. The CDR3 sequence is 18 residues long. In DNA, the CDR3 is TGTGCCAGCTCGCCTTTTGCTCCCAGCGGGAGTACTACAGATACGCAGTATTTT. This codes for CASSPFAPSGSTTDTQYF.

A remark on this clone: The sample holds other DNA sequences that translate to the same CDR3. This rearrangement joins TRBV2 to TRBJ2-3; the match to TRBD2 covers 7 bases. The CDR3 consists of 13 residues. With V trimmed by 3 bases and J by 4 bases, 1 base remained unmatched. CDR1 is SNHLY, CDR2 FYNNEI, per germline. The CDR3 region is CASSEGGADTQYF. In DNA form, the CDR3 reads TGTGCCAGCAGTGAGGGGGGGGCAGATACGCAGTATTTT.

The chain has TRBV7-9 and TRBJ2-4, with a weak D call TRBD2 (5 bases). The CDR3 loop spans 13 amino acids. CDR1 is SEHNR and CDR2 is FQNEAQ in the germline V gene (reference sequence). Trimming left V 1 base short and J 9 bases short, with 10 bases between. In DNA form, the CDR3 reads TGTGCCAGCAGCTTAGGGTCAGCGGCCATTCAGTACTTC. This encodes CASSLGSAAIQYF.

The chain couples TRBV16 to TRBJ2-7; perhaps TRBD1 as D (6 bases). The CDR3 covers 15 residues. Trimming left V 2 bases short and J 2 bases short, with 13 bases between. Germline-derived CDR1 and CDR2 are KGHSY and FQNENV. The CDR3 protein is CASSQTMTGPYEQYF. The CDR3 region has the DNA TGTGCCAGCAGCCAAACAATGACAGGCCCCTACGAGCAGTACTTC.

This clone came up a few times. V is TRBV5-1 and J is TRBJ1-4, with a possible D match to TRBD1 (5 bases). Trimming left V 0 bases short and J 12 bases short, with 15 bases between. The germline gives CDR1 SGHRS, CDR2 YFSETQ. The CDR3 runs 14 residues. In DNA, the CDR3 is TGCGCCAGCAGCTTGGAATACCTGGGGGGGGAACTGTTTTTT. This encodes CASSLEYLGGELFF.

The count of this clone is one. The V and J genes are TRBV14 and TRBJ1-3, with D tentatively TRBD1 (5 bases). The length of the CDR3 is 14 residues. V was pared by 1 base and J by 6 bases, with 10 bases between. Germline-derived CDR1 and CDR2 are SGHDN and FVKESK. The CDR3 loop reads CASSQGGRKNTIYF. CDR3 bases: TGTGCCAGCAGCCAAGGGGGGAGGAAAAACACCATATATTTT.

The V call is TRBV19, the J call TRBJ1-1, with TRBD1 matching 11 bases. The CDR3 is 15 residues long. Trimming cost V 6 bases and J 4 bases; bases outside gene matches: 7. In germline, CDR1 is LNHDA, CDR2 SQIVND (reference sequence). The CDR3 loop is CASRRAGTGGTEAFF. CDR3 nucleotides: TGTGCCAGTAGACGAGCCGGGACAGGGGGCACTGAAGCTTTCTTT.

In nucleotides, the CDR3 is TGCGCCAGCAGCCAGGCCGGGACTAGAGTAGCAGATACGCAGTATTTT. This gives the protein CASSQAGTRVADTQYF. The chain has TRBV4-1 and TRBJ2-3; 8 bases align to TRBD2. CDR1 is MGHRA and CDR2 is YSYEKL in the germline V gene. The CDR3 sequence is 16 residues long. Losses at the gene ends were 3 bases for V and 4 bases for J; bases not matched to a gene: 9.

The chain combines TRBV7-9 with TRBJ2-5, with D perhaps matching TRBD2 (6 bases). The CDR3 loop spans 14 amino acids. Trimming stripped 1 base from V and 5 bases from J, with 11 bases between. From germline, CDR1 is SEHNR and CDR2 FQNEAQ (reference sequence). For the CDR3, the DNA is TGTGCCAGCAGCTTAGTAGGAGGGTCGGAGACCCAGTACTTC. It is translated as CASSLVGGSETQYF.

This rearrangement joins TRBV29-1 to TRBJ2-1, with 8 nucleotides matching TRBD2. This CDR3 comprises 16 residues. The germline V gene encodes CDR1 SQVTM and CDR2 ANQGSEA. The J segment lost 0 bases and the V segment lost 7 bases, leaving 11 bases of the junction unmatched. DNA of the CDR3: TGCAGCGCCCAAAGTCTGAGCGGGAGCTCCTACAATGAGCAGTTCTTC. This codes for CSAQSLSGSSYNEQFF.

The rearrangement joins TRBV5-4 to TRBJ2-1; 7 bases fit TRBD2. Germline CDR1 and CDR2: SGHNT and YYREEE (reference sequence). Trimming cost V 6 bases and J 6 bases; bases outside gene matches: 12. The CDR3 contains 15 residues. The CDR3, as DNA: TGTGCCAGCAAGAAGCGGGATGCCCCCCCCAATGAGCAGTTCTTC. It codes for CASKKRDAPPNEQFF.

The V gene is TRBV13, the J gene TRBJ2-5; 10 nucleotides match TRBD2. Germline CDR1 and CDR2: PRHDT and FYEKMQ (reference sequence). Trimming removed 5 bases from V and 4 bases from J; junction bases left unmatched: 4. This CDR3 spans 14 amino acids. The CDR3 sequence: CASSPRLAGETQYF. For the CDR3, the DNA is TGTGCCAGCAGCCCGAGACTAGCGGGAGAGACCCAGTACTTC.

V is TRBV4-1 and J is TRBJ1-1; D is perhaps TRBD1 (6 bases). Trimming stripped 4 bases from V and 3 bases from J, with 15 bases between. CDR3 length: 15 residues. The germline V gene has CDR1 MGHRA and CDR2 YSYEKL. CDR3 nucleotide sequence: TGCGCCAGCAGCCCAGCTGCAAACAGGGACACTGAAGCTTTCTTT. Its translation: CASSPAANRDTEAFF.